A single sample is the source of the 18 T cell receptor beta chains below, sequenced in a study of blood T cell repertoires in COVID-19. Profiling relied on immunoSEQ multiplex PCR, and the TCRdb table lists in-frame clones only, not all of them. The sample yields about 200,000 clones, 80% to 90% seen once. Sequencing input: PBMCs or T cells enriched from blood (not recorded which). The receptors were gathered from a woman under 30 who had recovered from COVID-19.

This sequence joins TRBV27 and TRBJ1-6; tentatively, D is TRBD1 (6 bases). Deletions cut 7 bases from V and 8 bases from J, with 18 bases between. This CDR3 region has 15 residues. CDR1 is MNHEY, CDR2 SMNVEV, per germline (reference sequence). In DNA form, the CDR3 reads TGTGCCAGCACCTTAACAGGGTCCGTGGATTCACCCCTCCACTTT. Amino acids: CASTLTGSVDSPLHF.

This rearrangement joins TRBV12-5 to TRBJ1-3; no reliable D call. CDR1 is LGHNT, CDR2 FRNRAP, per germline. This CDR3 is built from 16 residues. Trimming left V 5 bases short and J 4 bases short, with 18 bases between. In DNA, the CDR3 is TGTGCTAGTGGTGCCTGGGTGGGAGGGAACGGAAACACCATATATTTT. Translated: CASGAWVGGNGNTIYF.

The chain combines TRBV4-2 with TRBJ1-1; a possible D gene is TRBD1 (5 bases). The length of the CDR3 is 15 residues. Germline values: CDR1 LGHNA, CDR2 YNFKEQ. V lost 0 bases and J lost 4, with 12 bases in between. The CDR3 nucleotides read TGTGCCAGCAGCCAAGAAGGGGCCAGGAGCACTGAAGCTTTCTTT. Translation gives CASSQEGARSTEAFF.

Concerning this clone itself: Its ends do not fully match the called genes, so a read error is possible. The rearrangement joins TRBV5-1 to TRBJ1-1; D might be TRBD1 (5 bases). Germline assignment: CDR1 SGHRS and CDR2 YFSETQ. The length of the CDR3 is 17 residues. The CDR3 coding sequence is TGCGCCAGCAGCTTGGCCTATTTCTCAGGGTTGAACACTGAGGCTTTCTTT. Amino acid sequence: CASSLAYFSGLNTEAFF.

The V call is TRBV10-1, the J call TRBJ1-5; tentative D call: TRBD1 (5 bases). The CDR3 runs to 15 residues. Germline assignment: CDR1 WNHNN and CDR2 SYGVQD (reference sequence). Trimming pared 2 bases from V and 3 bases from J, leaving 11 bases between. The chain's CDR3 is CASSEGGTSNQPQHF. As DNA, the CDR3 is TGCGCCAGCAGTGAGGGAGGGACTTCCAATCAGCCCCAGCATTTT.

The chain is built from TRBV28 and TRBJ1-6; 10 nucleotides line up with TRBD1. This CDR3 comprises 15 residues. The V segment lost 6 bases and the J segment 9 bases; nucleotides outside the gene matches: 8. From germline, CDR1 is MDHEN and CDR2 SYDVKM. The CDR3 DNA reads TGTGCCAGCAGACTTGGGACAGGGGAACGTTCACCCCTCCACTTT. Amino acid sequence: CASRLGTGERSPLHF.

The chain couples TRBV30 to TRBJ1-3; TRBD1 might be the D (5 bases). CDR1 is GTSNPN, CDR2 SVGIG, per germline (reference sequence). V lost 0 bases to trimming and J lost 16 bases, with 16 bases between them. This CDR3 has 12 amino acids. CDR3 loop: CAWSVDTRVSYF. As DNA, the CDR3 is TGTGCCTGGAGTGTGGACACAAGAGTGAGTTATTTT. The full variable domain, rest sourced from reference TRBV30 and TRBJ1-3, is SQTIHQWPATLVQPVGSPLSLECTVEGTSNPNLYWYRQAAGRGLQLLFYSVGIGQISSEVPQNLSASRPQDRQFILSSKKLLLSDSGFYLCAWSVDTRVSYFGEGSWLTVV.

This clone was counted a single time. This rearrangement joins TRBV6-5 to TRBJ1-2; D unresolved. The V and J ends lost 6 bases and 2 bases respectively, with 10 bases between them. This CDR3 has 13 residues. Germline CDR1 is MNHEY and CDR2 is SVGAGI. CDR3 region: CASRWTGNYGYTF. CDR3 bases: TGTGCCAGCAGGTGGACGGGAAACTATGGCTACACCTTC.

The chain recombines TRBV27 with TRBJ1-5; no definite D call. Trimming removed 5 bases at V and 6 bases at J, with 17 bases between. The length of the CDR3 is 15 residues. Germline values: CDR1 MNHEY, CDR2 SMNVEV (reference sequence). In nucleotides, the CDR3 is TGTGCCAGCAGTGGGGAGGGTAATAATGGTCAGCCCCAGCATTTT. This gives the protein CASSGEGNNGQPQHF.

The CDR3 is CAWSFQGGTDTQYF. The CDR3, as DNA: TGTGCCTGGAGTTTTCAGGGGGGAACAGATACGCAGTATTTT. The chain couples TRBV30 to TRBJ2-3; D is perhaps TRBD1 (7 bases). V lost 2 bases and J lost 3, with 12 bases in between. This CDR3 is 14 amino acids long. Germline V gives CDR1 GTSNPN, CDR2 SVGIG (reference sequence). Drawing the rest from reference TRBV30 and TRBJ2-3, the complete variable domain is SQTIHQWPATLVQPVGSPLSLECTVEGTSNPNLYWYRQAAGRGLQLLFYSVGIGQISSEVPQNLSASRPQDRQFILSSKKLLLSDSGFYLCAWSFQGGTDTQYFGPGTRLTVL.

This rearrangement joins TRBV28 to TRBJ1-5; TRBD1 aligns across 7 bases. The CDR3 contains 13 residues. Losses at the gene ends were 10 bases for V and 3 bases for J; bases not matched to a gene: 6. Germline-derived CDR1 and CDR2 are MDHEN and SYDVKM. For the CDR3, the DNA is TGTGCCACGCGGGACAGAGCCAATCAGCCCCAGCATTTT. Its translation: CATRDRANQPQHF. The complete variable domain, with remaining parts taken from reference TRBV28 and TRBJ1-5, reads DVKVTQSSRYLVKRTGEKVFLECVQDMDHENMFWYRQDPGLGLRLIYFSYDVKMKEKGDIPEGYSVSREKKERFSLILESASTNQTSMYLCATRDRANQPQHFGDGTRLSIL.

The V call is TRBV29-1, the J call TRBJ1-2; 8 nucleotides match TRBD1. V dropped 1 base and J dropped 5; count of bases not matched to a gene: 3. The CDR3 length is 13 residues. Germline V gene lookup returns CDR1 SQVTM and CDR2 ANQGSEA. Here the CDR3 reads CSVEGGQVYGYTF. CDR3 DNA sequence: TGCAGCGTTGAAGGGGGACAGGTGTATGGCTACACCTTC.

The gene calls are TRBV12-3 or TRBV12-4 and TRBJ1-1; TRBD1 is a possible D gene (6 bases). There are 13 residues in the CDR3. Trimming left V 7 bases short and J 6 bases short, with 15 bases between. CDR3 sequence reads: CASTRTEGSEAFF. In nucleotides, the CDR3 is TGTGCCAGCACCCGGACAGAAGGCTCTGAAGCTTTCTTT.

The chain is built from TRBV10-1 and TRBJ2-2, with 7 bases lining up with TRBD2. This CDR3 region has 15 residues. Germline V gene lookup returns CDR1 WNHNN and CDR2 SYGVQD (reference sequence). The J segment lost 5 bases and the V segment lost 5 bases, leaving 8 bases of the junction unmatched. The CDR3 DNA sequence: TGCGCCAGCAGTAGCGGGACTCCCGAGACCGGGGAGCTGTTTTTT. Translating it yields CASSSGTPETGELFF.

The CDR3 DNA reads TGTGCCAGCAGCCCGCGGGGGGCGGTCCACATGAATACGCAGTATTTT. This encodes CASSPRGAVHMNTQYF. This chain links TRBV5-4 with TRBJ2-3; 8 positions agree with TRBD2. Germline V CDR1 and CDR2: SGHNT, YYREEE (reference sequence). V trimming: 4 bases; J trimming: 7 bases; junction bases outside the gene matches: 14. The CDR3 spans 16 residues.

The DNA for the CDR3 is TGCAGTGCTAGTTTAGCGGGGGGGAGCAATGAGCAGTTCTTC. This sequence encodes CSASLAGGSNEQFF. The V gene is TRBV20-1, the J gene TRBJ2-1, with TRBD2 matching 11 bases. V gave up 3 bases and J gave up 6 bases; unmatched junction bases: 4. Germline V gene data show CDR1 as DFQATT and CDR2 as SNEGSKA (reference sequence). The CDR3 has 14 amino acids.

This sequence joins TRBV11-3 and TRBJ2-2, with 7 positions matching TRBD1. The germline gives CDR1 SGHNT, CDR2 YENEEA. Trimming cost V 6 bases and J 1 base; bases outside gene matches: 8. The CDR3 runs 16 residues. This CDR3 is CASRRGGAGNTGELFF. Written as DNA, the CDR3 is TGTGCCAGCAGGCGAGGGGGCGCCGGGAACACCGGGGAGCTGTTTTTT.

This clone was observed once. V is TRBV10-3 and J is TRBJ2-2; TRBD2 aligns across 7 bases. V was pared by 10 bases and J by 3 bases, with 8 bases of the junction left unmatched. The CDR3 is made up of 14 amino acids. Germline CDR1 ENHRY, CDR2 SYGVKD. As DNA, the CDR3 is TGTGCCACACACTGGGGGGGGGACACCGGGGAGCTGTTTTTT. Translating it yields CATHWGGDTGELFF.